These T cell receptor beta chains were read from a single sample in a study of T cells in Graves' hyperthyroidism and ophthalmopathy. Using its own MiXCR run on the multiplex PCR reads, TCRdb lists one record per CDR3 protein. The repertoire holds 800,000 or so distinct CDR3 sequences, with about 38% as singletons. The sequencing input was blood. The origin of the receptors is a man aged 18 to 30 with Graves' hyperthyroidism. Both conserved end residues are part of each CDR3. The D gene is left open where the match is weak. For some rows the clone size is stated as once, few or many, or as a class when expanded; others skip it.

14 . TRBJ2-5 many TRBV19 CASGPRTAEETQYF TGTGCCAGTGGTCCACGGACGGCCGAAGAGACCCAGTACTTC
14 TRBD1 TRBJ2-7 . TRBV7-6 CASSFGTEVYEQYF TGTGCCAGCAGTTTCGGGACAGAGGTCTACGAGCAGTACTTC
15 TRBD2 TRBJ2-7 many TRBV7-2 CASSLAGTSGYEQYF TGTGCCAGCAGCTTAGCCGGGACTAGCGGCTACGAGCAGTACTTC
14 TRBD1 TRBJ1-1 . TRBV20-1 CSARDLDRGTEAFF TGCAGTGCTAGAGATCTCGACAGGGGCACTGAAGCTTTCTTT
14 TRBD1 TRBJ2-7 . TRBV12-3/TRBV12-4 CASCQDQGAGEQYF TGTGCCAGCTGCCAAGACCAGGGGGCGGGCGAGCAGTACTTC
12 . TRBJ2-2 . TRBV24-1 CATGKYTGELFF TGTGCCACAGGGAAGTACACCGGGGAGCTGTTTTTT
15 . TRBJ1-3 many TRBV15 CATSRTLSGGNTIYF TGTGCCACCAGCAGAACTCTAAGCGGTGGAAACACCATATATTTT
15 . TRBJ2-5 . TRBV15 CATSSPDWVGETQYF TGTGCCACCAGCAGCCCAGATTGGGTGGGAGAGACCCAGTACTTC
14 TRBD1 TRBJ1-5 many TRBV12-3/TRBV12-4 CASSPGQGSQPQHF TGTGCCAGCAGCCCAGGACAGGGTAGTCAGCCCCAGCATTTT
14 TRBD1 TRBJ1-6 many TRBV20-1 CSALRQGLNSPLHF TGCAGTGCTTTAAGACAGGGGCTTAATTCACCCCTCCACTTT
15 . TRBJ1-2 few TRBV7-8 CASSLGDGVLDGYTF TGTGCCAGCAGCTTAGGTGACGGGGTACTTGATGGCTACACCTTC
15 TRBD1 TRBJ1-1 . TRBV4-1 CASSQVGTVNTEAFF TGCGCCAGCAGCCAAGTCGGGACAGTTAACACTGAAGCTTTCTTT
15 TRBD1 TRBJ2-1 . TRBV7-9 CASSGTGTGLSEQFF TGTGCCAGCAGCGGTACCGGGACAGGGTTAAGTGAGCAGTTCTTC
14 . TRBJ1-1 few TRBV5-6 CASSKGQLNTEAFF TGTGCCAGCAGCAAAGGACAGCTGAACACTGAAGCTTTCTTT
14 . TRBJ1-6 many TRBV13 CASSLDRYNSPLHF TGTGCCAGCAGTTTGGACAGATATAATTCACCCCTCCACTTT
11 . TRBJ2-7 few TRBV29-1 CSVLTSYEQYF TGCAGCGTTCTTACCTCCTACGAGCAGTACTTC
12 . TRBJ1-6 . TRBV12-3/TRBV12-4 CAIRSSNSPLHF TGTGCCATCAGGAGCAGCAATTCACCCCTCCACTTT
14 . TRBJ1-5 few TRBV12-3/TRBV12-4 CASSSTLGDQPQHF TGTGCCAGCAGTTCCACCCTGGGGGATCAGCCCCAGCATTTT
13 TRBD2 TRBJ2-7 few TRBV20-1 CSARPGGLYEQYF TGCAGTGCTAGACCGGGGGGGCTTTACGAGCAGTACTTC
18 . TRBJ1-2 few TRBV7-8 CASSLAQAGRYTNYGYTF TGTGCCAGCAGCTTAGCTCAGGCAGGCCGCTATACTAACTATGGCTACACCTTC
15 TRBD2 TRBJ2-7 . TRBV9 CASSQRGGSPYEQYF TGTGCCAGCAGCCAACGAGGCGGGAGCCCCTACGAGCAGTACTTC
15 TRBD2 TRBJ2-7 once TRBV5-1 CASSFTSGSRYEQYF TGCGCCAGCAGCTTTACTAGCGGATCTCGCTACGAGCAGTACTTC
14 . TRBJ1-1 few TRBV2 CASSQTPGNTEAFF TGTGCCAGCAGTCAAACTCCCGGGAACACTGAAGCTTTCTTT
13 . TRBJ1-5 . TRBV29-1 CSVEDGEHQPQHF TGCAGCGTTGAAGATGGAGAACATCAGCCCCAGCATTTT
15 TRBD1 TRBJ1-4 . TRBV5-4 CASSGRDRGNEKLFF TGTGCCAGCAGCGGCCGGGACAGGGGGAATGAAAAACTGTTTTTT
14 . TRBJ2-5 few TRBV10-1 CASSESSGKETQYF TGCGCCAGCAGTGAGTCGTCTGGGAAAGAGACCCAGTACTTC
15 . TRBJ1-6 many TRBV7-2 CASSLRTANYSPLHF TGTGCCAGCAGCCTCCGGACAGCGAACTATTCACCCCTCCACTTT
15 . TRBJ1-4 few TRBV2 CASSDLGDLNEKLFF TGTGCCAGCAGTGATTTGGGGGATCTCAATGAAAAACTGTTTTTT
13 TRBD1 TRBJ2-5 . TRBV20-1 CSARRDREETQYF TGCAGTGCTAGAAGGGACAGGGAAGAGACCCAGTACTTC
14 . TRBJ1-6 . TRBV4-2 CASSQVQDDSPLHF TGTGCCAGCAGCCAAGTACAGGATGATTCACCCCTCCACTTT
17 . TRBJ1-5 . TRBV7-4 CASSSKLGQGGNQPQHF TGTGCCAGCAGCTCGAAATTGGGCCAGGGCGGCAATCAGCCCCAGCATTTT
15 . TRBJ2-7 few TRBV7-2 CASSFIAQFSYEQYF TGTGCCAGCAGCTTTATAGCGCAATTCTCCTACGAGCAGTACTTC
14 TRBD1 TRBJ2-2 . TRBV11-2 CASRRTGGTGELFF TGTGCCAGCAGGAGGACAGGGGGCACCGGGGAGCTGTTTTTT
16 TRBD1 TRBJ1-1 many TRBV29-1 CSVAPDRGLVNTEAFF TGCAGCGTCGCTCCGGACAGGGGGTTGGTGAACACTGAAGCTTTCTTT
14 TRBD2 TRBJ2-7 . TRBV7-2 CASSPLAGVAEQYF TGTGCCAGCAGCCCACTAGCGGGAGTTGCGGAGCAGTACTTC
16 . TRBJ1-6 few TRBV2 CASSEVWRIYNSPLHF TGTGCCAGCAGTGAAGTGTGGCGGATCTATAATTCACCCCTCCACTTT
16 . TRBJ1-6 . TRBV14 CASSPQGRQSNSPLHF TGTGCCAGCAGCCCCCAGGGCCGACAGAGTAATTCACCCCTCCACTTT
12 . TRBJ2-7 . TRBV2 CASSDLFDEQYF TGTGCCAGCAGTGATTTGTTCGACGAGCAGTACTTC
12 TRBD1 TRBJ1-2 . TRBV10-3 CATGTGTLGYTF TGTGCCACCGGGACAGGGACACTTGGCTACACCTTC
18 TRBD1 TRBJ1-2 . TRBV5-1 CASSSSLRQGRLRYGYTF TGCGCCAGCAGCTCCAGCCTAAGACAGGGCCGATTACGATATGGCTACACCTTC
12 . TRBJ1-1 . TRBV9 CASSGGAGEAFF TGTGCCAGCAGCGGAGGGGCGGGTGAAGCCTTCTTT
12 . TRBJ1-4 many TRBV7-9 CASSLDREKLFF TGTGCCAGCAGCCTTGACAGGGAAAAACTGTTTTTT
15 . TRBJ1-3 many TRBV7-9 CASSLGRGDGNTIYF TGTGCCAGCAGCTTAGGACGGGGAGACGGAAACACCATATATTTT
13 . TRBJ1-3 few TRBV9 CASPPGGGNTIYF TGTGCCAGCCCCCCCGGTGGTGGAAACACCATATATTTT
12 . TRBJ1-1 many TRBV29-1 CSVERMNTEAFF TGCAGCGTTGAGCGAATGAACACTGAAGCTTTCTTT
15 . TRBJ1-4 many TRBV24-1 CATSDPTPKEEKLFF TGTGCCACCAGTGACCCGACACCGAAGGAGGAAAAACTGTTTTTT
15 TRBD2 TRBJ2-7 . TRBV7-9 CASSPQAGGNYEQYF TGTGCCAGCAGTCCCCAAGCGGGAGGGAACTACGAGCAGTACTTC
13 . TRBJ1-2 many TRBV2 CASSVDSYYGYTF TGTGCCAGCAGTGTTGACAGCTACTATGGCTACACCTTC
13 TRBD1 TRBJ1-5 . TRBV10-3 CATGTGKHQPQHF TGTGCCACCGGGACAGGGAAGCATCAGCCCCAGCATTTT
14 . TRBJ1-6 . TRBV7-9 CASSLGDGGEAVHF TGTGCCAGCAGCTTAGGGGACGGCGGTGAGGCAGTCCACTTT
14 . TRBJ1-3 many TRBV7-8 CASSGLTGGNTIYF TGTGCCAGCAGCGGATTGACAGGAGGAAACACCATATATTTT
13 . TRBJ1-1 many TRBV25-1 CASSDPGNTEAFF TGTGCCAGCAGTGATCCAGGAAACACTGAAGCTTTCTTT
14 . TRBJ2-2 . TRBV11-2 CASSVPGTAGELFF TGTGCCAGCAGCGTCCCGGGTACGGCCGGGGAGCTGTTTTTT
16 . TRBJ1-2 . TRBV4-1 CASSQGARAWYYGYTF TGCGCCAGCAGCCAAGGGGCTAGGGCCTGGTACTATGGCTACACCTTC